This T cell receptor beta chain derives from a study of cytomegalovirus exposure and HLA in healthy donors. V was shortened by 0 bases and J by 5 bases, with 11 bases between the two germline ends. This CDR3 is 14 amino acids long. Germline V gives CDR1 MNHEY, CDR2 SMNVEV (reference sequence). The study ran its PCR with 60 Vbeta and 13 Jbeta primers. The table came from immunoSEQ multiplex PCR; TCRdb's copy has only in-frame clones and leaves some out. The sample shows roughly 100,000 clones, around three quarters of them seen only once. Sequencing used PBMCs. This sequence originates from a woman younger than 35 in good health and CMV-seropositive. The J gene is TRBJ2-7, the V gene TRBV27; possible D gene TRBD1, 5 bases. As DNA, the CDR3 is TGTGCCAGCAGTTTATCAGGCAGGGCGAACGAGCAGTACTTC. Encoded protein: CASSLSGRANEQYF.